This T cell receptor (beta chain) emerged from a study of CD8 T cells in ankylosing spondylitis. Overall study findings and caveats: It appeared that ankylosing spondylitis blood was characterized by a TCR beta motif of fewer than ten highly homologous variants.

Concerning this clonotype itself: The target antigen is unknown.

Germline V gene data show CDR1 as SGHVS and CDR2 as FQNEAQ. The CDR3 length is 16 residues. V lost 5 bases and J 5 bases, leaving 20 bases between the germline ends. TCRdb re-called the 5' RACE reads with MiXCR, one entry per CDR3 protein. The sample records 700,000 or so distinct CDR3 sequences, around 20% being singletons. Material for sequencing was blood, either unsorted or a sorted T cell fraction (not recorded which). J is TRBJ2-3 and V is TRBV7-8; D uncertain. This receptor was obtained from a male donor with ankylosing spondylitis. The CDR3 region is CASSTPSTSKGDTQYF. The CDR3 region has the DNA TGTGCCAGCAGCACCCCGTCCACTTCTAAGGGAGATACGCAGTATTTT.